This entry lists 21 T cell receptor beta chains sequenced from one sample in a study of cytomegalovirus exposure and HLA in healthy donors (dated by TCRdb to 2016 to 2017). Library preparation used the immunoSEQ multiplex PCR assay. A mixture of 60 forward primers for TCR Vbeta segments and 13 reverse primers for TCR Jbeta segments was used in the multiplex PCR. This is the immuneACCESS table as TCRdb keeps it, with only in-frame sequences that have V and J called. A part of the clones is gone; compared with another copy, unresolved V genes explain less than half, and the rest is unexplained. Here the sample has 95,000 to 150,000 clones; about 75% occur a single time. In total, the top ten clones hold roughly 3% of the sample. The specimen was PBMCs. These receptors came from a woman aged 40 to 55 in good health and CMV-seropositive.

The chain recombines TRBV9 with TRBJ2-7; 7 bases line up with TRBD1. The CDR3 loop spans 14 amino acids. From germline, CDR1 is SGDLS and CDR2 YYNGEE. Losses at the gene ends were 2 bases for V and 0 bases for J; bases not matched to a gene: 2. The CDR3 loop reads CASSVDRSSYEQYF. For the CDR3, the DNA is TGTGCCAGCAGCGTGGACAGGAGCTCCTACGAGCAGTACTTC. The full variable domain, in which reference TRBV9 and TRBJ2-7 provide the parts outside the CDR3, is DSGVTQTPKHLITATGQRVTLRCSPRSGDLSVYWYQQSLDQGLQFLIQYYNGEERAKGNILERFSAQQFPDLHSELNLSSLELGDSALYFCASSVDRSSYEQYFGPGTRLTVT.

This chain connects TRBV27 to TRBJ1-2, with 10 bases matching TRBD1. The CDR3 covers 15 residues. The V gene's germline CDR1 is MNHEY and CDR2 SMNVEV (reference sequence). J was trimmed by 4 bases and V by 2 bases; bases with no gene match: 4. The CDR3 nucleotides read TGTGCCAGCAGTTTACTTGGGACAGGGGCCTATGGCTACACCTTC. Translated: CASSLLGTGAYGYTF.

The genes are TRBV30 and TRBJ2-2, with a possible D match to TRBD1 (6 bases). V was cut by 5 bases and J by 2 bases, with 15 bases left in between. CDR1 and CDR2 from the germline V gene are GTSNPN and SVGIG (reference sequence). There are 15 residues in the CDR3. Here the CDR3 reads CAWGDGQTNTGELFF. Written as DNA, the CDR3 is TGTGCCTGGGGTGACGGACAGACAAACACCGGGGAGCTGTTTTTT.

The chain carries TRBV6-5 and TRBJ1-1, with D unclear. The CDR3 extends over 14 amino acids. From germline, CDR1 is MNHEY and CDR2 SVGAGI. Trimming removed 2 bases from V and 4 bases from J, with 11 bases in between. The CDR3 spells CASSYGQVLTEAFF. The CDR3 DNA is TGTGCCAGCAGTTACGGGCAGGTTCTCACTGAAGCTTTCTTT.

The sample holds a few counts of this clone. V usage is TRBV6-6 and J usage is TRBJ2-7; a weak D match, TRBD1 (5 bases). From germline, CDR1 is MNHNY and CDR2 SVGAGI (reference sequence). V lost 5 bases and J 2 bases, leaving 10 bases between the germline ends. The CDR3 contains 13 residues. The CDR3 DNA follows: TGTGCCAGCAGTCCAGGGTGGACCTACGAGCAGTACTTC. Amino acid sequence: CASSPGWTYEQYF.

The chain links TRBV6-5 to TRBJ2-1; 9 bases agree with TRBD2. The CDR3 covers 15 residues. V shed 2 bases and J 9 bases; nucleotides not matched to a gene: 8. Germline V gene lookup returns CDR1 MNHEY and CDR2 SVGAGI. This CDR3 reads CASSYLGGGGSEQFF. DNA of the CDR3: TGTGCCAGCAGTTACCTAGGCGGGGGGGGGAGTGAGCAGTTCTTC.

This clone was counted a few times. J is TRBJ2-3 and V is TRBV4-1; possibly TRBD1 for D (6 bases). The CDR3 totals 14 residues. Trimming left V 5 bases short and J 3 bases short, with 12 bases between. In germline, CDR1 is MGHRA, CDR2 YSYEKL. The CDR3 loop is CASSATQGTDTQYF. The CDR3 coding sequence is TGCGCCAGCAGCGCTACGCAGGGGACAGATACGCAGTATTTT.

This chain links TRBV6-5 with TRBJ1-3; D call uncertain. V was cut by 0 bases and J by 0 bases, with 6 bases left in between. Germline values: CDR1 MNHEY, CDR2 SVGAGI. The CDR3 sequence is 15 residues long. CDR3 nucleotides: TGTGCCAGCAGTTACTCGGGCCTCTCTGGAAACACCATATATTTT. It yields the protein CASSYSGLSGNTIYF.

For this clone: The missing conserved phenylalanine or tryptophan at the end of this CDR3 makes a read error likely. Because the CDR3's place on the DNA is in doubt, the DNA is left out and the CDR3 is given as listed by TCRdb. The chain recombines TRBV6-5 with TRBJ1-2; TRBD1 is the table's D call and was not checked against the DNA. The CDR3 is 13 residues long, ends included. Per the germline V gene, CDR1 is MNHEY and CDR2 is SVGAGI. The CDR3 loop is CASSYRRGQDVFI.

The V gene is TRBV19, the J gene TRBJ1-1; weak D call: TRBD1 (5 bases). Looked up from germline, CDR1 is LNHDA and CDR2 is SQIVND (reference sequence). The CDR3 runs to 14 residues. V shed 3 bases and J shed 3 bases, with 11 bases lying between them. CDR3 protein: CASSIQGGDTEAFF. The CDR3 DNA reads TGTGCCAGTAGTATCCAGGGTGGGGACACTGAAGCTTTCTTT.

A word on this clone: Other DNA sequences of this sample code for an identical CDR3. The chain carries TRBV7-3 and TRBJ2-2; TRBD1 matches 8 bases. Losses at the gene ends were 3 bases for V and 5 bases for J; bases not matched to a gene: 5. CDR3 length: 15 amino acids. CDR1 is SGHTA, CDR2 FQGTGA, per germline. CDR3 sequence (DNA): TGTGCCAGCAGCTTCGGGACAGGCGGGACCGGGGAGCTGTTTTTT. Translation: CASSFGTGGTGELFF.

The chain joins TRBV6-1 to TRBJ1-3, with D uncertain. Trimming cost V 0 bases and J 0 bases, with 9 bases left between them. Germline V gene data show CDR1 as MNHNS and CDR2 as SASEGT. The CDR3 extends over 16 amino acids. CDR3 residues: CASSEAGASSGNTIYF. CDR3 nucleotide sequence: TGTGCCAGCAGTGAAGCAGGAGCCAGCTCTGGAAACACCATATATTTT.

The chain combines TRBV4-3 with TRBJ2-5, with TRBD2 matching 7 bases. The CDR3 covers 16 residues. V dropped 4 bases and J dropped 5; count of bases not matched to a gene: 13. Germline assignment: CDR1 LGHNA and CDR2 YSLEER. The CDR3 DNA reads TGCGCCAGCAGCCCCCTAAGCGGGGTCCCGGGGGAGACCCAGTACTTC. Translation: CASSPLSGVPGETQYF.

The chain employs TRBV7-6 and TRBJ1-5; tentative D call: TRBD1 (6 bases). The CDR3 length is 15 residues. Germline values: CDR1 SGHVS, CDR2 FNYEAQ. V lost 4 bases to trimming and J lost 2 bases, with 12 bases between them. This chain's CDR3 is CASSSLPGGNQPQHF. The CDR3 DNA reads as TGTGCCAGCAGCTCCTTGCCAGGGGGCAATCAGCCCCAGCATTTT.

The rearrangement uses TRBV4-3 and TRBJ2-1, with 9 nucleotides matching TRBD1. The CDR3 extends over 15 amino acids. V was clipped by 3 bases and J by 4 bases; unmatched bases: 4. Germline assignment: CDR1 LGHNA and CDR2 YSLEER. CDR3: CASSHDGTGYNEQFF. CDR3 coding DNA: TGCGCCAGCAGCCACGATGGGACAGGGTACAATGAGCAGTTCTTC.

This chain joins TRBV4-3 and TRBJ2-3, with 13 bases that match TRBD2. CDR1 is LGHNA, CDR2 YSLEER, per germline. This CDR3 comprises 19 residues. Trimming cost V 2 bases and J 2 bases; bases outside gene matches: 10. CDR3 sequence (DNA): TGCGCCAGCAGCCAATTAGGCGAAACTAGCGGGAGGGCCACAGATACGCAGTATTTT. This codes for CASSQLGETSGRATDTQYF.

V is TRBV7-2 and J is TRBJ2-1, with a possible D match to TRBD1 (5 bases). The germline V and J ends were trimmed by 2 bases and 1 base, with 12 bases remaining between them. The CDR3 loop spans 16 amino acids. Germline-derived CDR1 and CDR2 are SGHTA and FQGNSA. The CDR3 is CASSLLGAASYNEQFF. The DNA for the CDR3 is TGTGCCAGCAGCTTATTAGGGGCCGCATCCTACAATGAGCAGTTCTTC. Combining the CDR3 with reference TRBV7-2 and TRBJ2-1 gives the whole variable domain GAGVSQSPSNKVTEKGKDVELRCDPISGHTALYWYRQSLGQGLEFLIYFQGNSAPDKSGLPSDRFSAERTGGSVSTLTIQRTQQEDSAVYLCASSLLGAASYNEQFFGPGTRLTVL.

The chain employs TRBV19 and TRBJ1-2; 7 positions agree with TRBD1. Germline V CDR1 and CDR2: LNHDA, SQIVND (reference sequence). V lost 8 bases, J lost 5 bases, and 17 bases stayed unmatched. The CDR3 is 16 residues long. The DNA for the CDR3 is TGTGCCAGTCGACCGGGGACAGACGATATGAGATATGGCTACACCTTC. Translation: CASRPGTDDMRYGYTF.

Only one count was recorded for this clone. The chain recombines TRBV11-3 with TRBJ2-2; 9 bases fit TRBD1. The J segment lost 7 bases and the V segment lost 0 bases, leaving 12 bases of the junction unmatched. The CDR3 length is 18 residues. Germline V lookup: CDR1 SGHNT, CDR2 YENEEA. The CDR3 loop is CASSLDLLGQGRVGELFF. The CDR3 DNA follows: TGTGCCAGCAGCTTAGATCTCCTGGGACAGGGAAGAGTCGGGGAGCTGTTTTTT.

This sequence joins TRBV9 and TRBJ2-1; no firm D call. CDR3 length: 12 residues. The germline V gene encodes CDR1 SGDLS and CDR2 YYNGEE. With 0 bases removed from V and 6 bases from J, the gap between germline ends came to 4 bases. The CDR3 reads CASSVDSNEQFF. The DNA for the CDR3 is TGTGCCAGCAGCGTAGATAGCAATGAGCAGTTCTTC.

The V and J genes are TRBV2 and TRBJ2-3; 7 bases agree with TRBD2. Germline CDR1 and CDR2: SNHLY and FYNNEI. V was pared by 6 bases and J by 2 bases, with 8 bases of the junction left unmatched. The CDR3 sequence is 15 residues long. The CDR3 DNA reads TGTGCCAGCAGAGTCGGGGGGATATACACAGATACGCAGTATTTT. Protein sequence: CASRVGGIYTDTQYF.